This T cell receptor (beta chain) originates from a study of T-cell memory formation after mild COVID-19. The wider study: Largely, the TCR clusters proved donor specific. General study findings and limits: Clones which contracted sat mainly in CM and EM if CD4+, and in EMRA if CD8+. Several responding clones turned up in pre-infection memory, indicating that cross-reactive memory may have taken part.

With respect to this clonotype: The antigen is not known.

The germline V gene encodes CDR1 SNHLY and CDR2 FYNNEI. The CDR3 consists of 18 residues. V trimming: 4 bases; J trimming: 2 bases; junction bases outside the gene matches: 13. 5'RACE primed from the constant segment yielded TCR alpha and TCR beta cDNA libraries bearing sample barcodes and UMIs. Via MiXCR, TCRdb re-called the 5' RACE reads, giving one row per CDR3 protein. This table has approximately 100,000 distinct CDR3 sequences, around 10% appearing once. Sequenced material: PBMCs or a T cell subset sorted from them (not recorded which). The receptor's source is a man aged 18 to 29 who had mild COVID-19 (a few samples of this study predate the infection). Cell type and time point are not known. This chain uses TRBV2 with TRBJ2-3; 9 bases map to TRBD2. The CDR3 region has the DNA TGTGCCAGCAGTGGGTTCAGCGATAGCGGGGGAGTCACAGATACGCAGTATTTT. It yields the protein CASSGFSDSGGVTDTQYF. The full variable domain, with the rest looked up from reference TRBV2 and TRBJ2-3, is EPEVTQTPSHQVTQMGQEVILRCVPISNHLYFYWYRQILGQKVEFLVSFYNNEISEKSEIFDDQFSVERPDGSNFTLKIRSTKLEDSAMYFCASSGFSDSGGVTDTQYFGPGTRLTVL.